This record concerns one T cell receptor (beta chain) sequence. The antigen remains undetermined. The data originate from a study of human T cells and chemical hapten exposure. Study-level information: During the roughly 25-week study period, patients had diphenylcyclopropenone applied to the scalp every week. Largely, small differences in pooled library volume made per-sample TCR yields vary. Findings and caveats of the study: Controls had significantly fewer large CDR3 similarity clusters than were formed by expanded TCRs.

Sample time point: pre-sensitization, week 0. The treatment here: therapeutic diphenylcyclopropenone sensitization with weekly scalp DPC. Whole blood that had not been fractionated was the source of extracted total RNA. CDR3 size: 13 residues. Germline CDR1 is ENHRY and CDR2 is SYGVKD. J was trimmed by 8 bases and V by 2 bases; bases with no gene match: 3. Library preparation tagged each individual cDNA molecule with a unique molecular identifier. TCRdb passed the RACE reads through MiXCR, listing each CDR3 protein once. The sample yields 35,000 to 40,000 distinct CDR3 sequences, roughly 12% seen once.

The clonotype was recovered from a woman aged 40-49 years with alopecia areata. Some clones in this sample may be carry-over from other donors' samples. The sample was whole blood, taken in connection with sensitization to the hapten diphenylcyclopropenone (DPC). The rearrangement joins TRBV10-3 to TRBJ2-4, with 7 bases matching TRBD2. The CDR3 is CAISEPGRDIQYF. The CDR3 nucleotides read TGTGCCATCAGTGAGCCAGGGAGGGACATTCAGTACTTC.